This T cell receptor (beta chain) appears in the sequencing data of a study of blood T cells in healthy people across ages (dated by TCRdb to 2013 to 2016). Regarding the study in general: Template switching captured roughly one uniquely barcoded TCR beta cDNA molecule per two T cells in model experiments. The study measured age-related changes in TCR beta repertoire diversity using deep sequencing normalized with unique cDNA molecular identifiers. Donors were grouped into four age groups: young (average roughly 16 years), middle-aged (roughly 38), aged (about 59) and long-lived (about 89). To avoid experimental bias, donors of different ages were distributed randomly across sequencing lanes. Using the same blood draw, the study looked at two additional independent replicas of 1 million unique cDNA reads for two donors, one aged 18 to 30 and the other aged 80 or older.

Note on this clonotype: The antigen this receptor binds is unknown. No base qualities exist here, and no much larger clone lies one base off it.

What the authors observed across the whole study: Estimates of total diversity from one million sequenced T cells were regarded as lower bounds and underestimates. Since profiling was done on bulk unsorted PBMCs, naive and antigen-experienced compartments could not be conclusively compared. As age increased, observed TCR beta diversity per million T cells dropped in a roughly linear way, and a significant reduction was already evident by age roughly 40. Compared with the aged group, more naive CD4+ T cells, fewer expanded clones and increased TCR diversity were shown by the long-lived group, suggesting age selection. A strong correlation was found between observed TCR beta diversity and the percentage of naive T cells measured by flow cytometry. Because the CMV infection status of the donors was unknown, age-related changes in expanded clonotypes may potentially have been confounded.

Systemically healthy Caucasian individuals from Russia, about 38 in total and aged roughly 6 to 95 years, were included as donors. Roughly 10 milliliters of peripheral blood were drawn from each donor into EDTA-treated Vacutainer tubes. Ficoll-Paque density-gradient centrifugation was used to isolate PBMCs, with at least 6.5 million per sample. Trizol reagent was used to extract total RNA from the PBMCs, yielding at least 5 micrograms per sample. The percentages of naive CD45RAhigh/CD27high T cells were determined by flow cytometry on a PBMC aliquot from every donor. Deletion took 2 bases off V and 1 base off J, with a span of 8 bases between the germline ends. Including cysteine and phenylalanine, the CDR3 has 14 amino acids. The only DNA kept is the CDR3, 42 bases in frame from the first base. Reading the germline V gene gives CDR1 MNHEY and CDR2 SVGEGT. Library construction relied on 5' RACE. Sequencing took place on an Illumina HiSeq 2500. A second about 6 to 11 cycle PCR used a sample-barcoded 5' primer and a J-beta primer mix. Each TCR beta cDNA molecule received a unique molecular identifier from a template-switch 5' adaptor carrying 12 random nucleotides. At least 2.5 million CDR3-containing paired-end reads were obtained from each sample. The Mint cDNA synthesis kit, primed by a TRBC-specific oligonucleotide, was used to synthesize first-strand cDNA from all RNA. All cDNA was treated with uracil-DNA glycosylase and then went through a first 18-cycle PCR with the universal primers M1SS and BC2_uni_R. The study's own analysis went as follows. Normalization of each sample was performed by random selection of 1 million high-quality reads, each carrying a distinct molecular identifier. Instead of being binned into consensus sequences, reads that shared molecular identifiers were thrown out. MiTCR, set to a Q25 quality threshold and the strictest error-elimination algorithm, was used for CDR3 identification, clonotype clustering and error correction. A nonparametric unseen species model with Euler transformation was used to estimate lower-bound total TCR beta diversity. TCRdb trimmed public reads at Q25 via fastp, called clones via MiXCR and kept in-frame beta chains. Identical CDR3 protein sequences are pooled into one entry, listed with their most common genes and DNA. The V and J calls, along with clone size, are taken from TCRdb and not from the paper's own processing. A total of some 1.5 million distinct CDR3 sequences appear in this sample, roughly two fifths of them only once. The top ten constitute just over 4% of the sample.

The sequence derives from a woman aged 18-29 years in good health. The chain is made from TRBV6-2 or TRBV6-3 and TRBJ2-5, with an unclear D gene assignment. Sequencing was done on a sample of blood. The sequence in DNA is TGTGCCAGCAGTTACAGAGTTATCCAAGAGACCCAGTACTTC. Its protein reads: CASSYRVIQETQYF.